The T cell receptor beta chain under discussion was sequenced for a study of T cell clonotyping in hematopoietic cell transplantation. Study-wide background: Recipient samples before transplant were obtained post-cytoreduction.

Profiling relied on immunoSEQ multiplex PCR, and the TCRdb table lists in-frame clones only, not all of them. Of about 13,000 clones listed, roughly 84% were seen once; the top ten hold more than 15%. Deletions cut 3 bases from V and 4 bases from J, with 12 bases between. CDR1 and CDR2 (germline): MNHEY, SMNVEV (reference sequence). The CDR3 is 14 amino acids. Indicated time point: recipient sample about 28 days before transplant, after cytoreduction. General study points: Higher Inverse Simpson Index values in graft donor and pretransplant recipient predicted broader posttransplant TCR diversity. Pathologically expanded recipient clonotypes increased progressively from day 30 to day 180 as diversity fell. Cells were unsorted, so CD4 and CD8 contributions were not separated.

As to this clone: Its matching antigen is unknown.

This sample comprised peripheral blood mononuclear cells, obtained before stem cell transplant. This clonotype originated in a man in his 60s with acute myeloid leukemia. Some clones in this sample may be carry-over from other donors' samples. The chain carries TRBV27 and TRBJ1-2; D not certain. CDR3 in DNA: TGTGCCAGCAGTTTTGACCCGGCGGTCTATGGCTACACCTTC. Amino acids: CASSFDPAVYGYTF.